Below, 28 T cell receptor beta chains from the same sample are listed, as sequenced in a study of OX40 agonist ivuxolimab in advanced cancers. Assay: immunoSEQ multiplex PCR; the TCRdb copy retains only in-frame clones and omits some. Of 26,000 or so clones in the sample, approximately 83% were seen once. Sequenced material: CD4+ or CD8+ T cells sorted from blood, taken in a trial of the OX40 agonist ivuxolimab. The receptors shown here come from an adult with an advanced solid tumor such as melanoma, head and neck, liver or kidney cancer.

By share, this clone counts as medium-sized. The gene calls are TRBV7-3 and TRBJ1-6; D is unclear. The germline V and J ends were trimmed by 6 bases and 5 bases, with 8 bases remaining between them. Germline V gives CDR1 SGHTA, CDR2 FQGTGA. The CDR3 spans 13 residues. CDR3: CASSDGHNSPLHF. CDR3 DNA sequence: TGTGCCAGCAGTGACGGACATAATTCACCCCTCCACTTT.

The V gene is TRBV6-1, the J gene TRBJ2-1, with D possibly being TRBD2 (6 bases). The V end was cut by 1 base, the J end by 3 bases, with 10 bases between. The CDR3 consists of 15 residues. Germline V gives CDR1 MNHNS, CDR2 SASEGT. The CDR3 protein is CASSEVSGCYNEQFF. The CDR3 region has the DNA TGTGCCAGCAGTGAAGTCAGCGGGTGCTACAATGAGCAGTTCTTC.

The chain employs TRBV2 and TRBJ2-1; 13 positions match TRBD2. From germline, CDR1 is SNHLY and CDR2 FYNNEI. V dropped 6 bases and J dropped 6; count of bases not matched to a gene: 8. CDR3 size: 16 residues. CDR3 amino acids: CASSPDTSGGANEQFF. In nucleotides, the CDR3 is TGTGCCAGCAGCCCGGATACTAGCGGGGGGGCCAATGAGCAGTTCTTC. Looking up the rest from reference TRBV2 and TRBJ2-1 gives the full variable domain: EPEVTQTPSHQVTQMGQEVILRCVPISNHLYFYWYRQILGQKVEFLVSFYNNEISEKSEIFDDQFSVERPDGSNFTLKIRSTKLEDSAMYFCASSPDTSGGANEQFFGPGTRLTVL.

This rearrangement joins TRBV9 to TRBJ2-2; D gene unclear. Trimming pared 0 bases from V and 3 bases from J, leaving 6 bases between. Germline V gene data show CDR1 as SGDLS and CDR2 as YYNGEE. CDR3 length: 14 residues. The CDR3 is CASSVAAHTGELFF. CDR3 nucleotide sequence: TGTGCCAGCAGCGTAGCGGCTCACACCGGGGAGCTGTTTTTT. The full variable domain, with the rest looked up from reference TRBV9 and TRBJ2-2, is DSGVTQTPKHLITATGQRVTLRCSPRSGDLSVYWYQQSLDQGLQFLIQYYNGEERAKGNILERFSAQQFPDLHSELNLSSLELGDSALYFCASSVAAHTGELFFGEGSRLTVL.

This sequence joins TRBV5-6 and TRBJ1-2; weak D call: TRBD1 (5 bases). The CDR3 contains 15 residues. V was shortened by 4 bases and J by 1 base, with 14 bases between the two germline ends. Per germline, CDR1 SGHDT and CDR2 YYEEEE. The CDR3 nucleotides read TGTGCCAGCAGCCCCCCGGGACGGATTAACTATGGCTACACCTTC. Translating gives CASSPPGRINYGYTF.

V usage is TRBV28 and J usage is TRBJ1-5, with 9 positions matching TRBD1. This CDR3 spans 14 amino acids. Unmatched junction bases numbered 6, after V lost 6 bases and J lost 6 bases. Germline-derived CDR1 and CDR2 are MDHEN and SYDVKM. CDR3 bases: TGTGCCAGCAGGGGACAGGGTATCGGTCAGCCCCAGCATTTT. Translating gives CASRGQGIGQPQHF.

This rearrangement joins TRBV11-2 to TRBJ2-1; D is unclear. This CDR3 contains 13 residues. The V end lost 5 bases, the J end lost 0 bases, and 5 bases lay between the germline ends. CDR1 is SGHAT, CDR2 FQNNGV, per germline. The CDR3 coding sequence is TGTGCCAGCAGCCAGAGCTCCTACAATGAGCAGTTCTTC. This translates into CASSQSSYNEQFF.

The chain joins TRBV6-6 to TRBJ1-5; D unresolved. Trimming took 0 bases from V and 7 from J, leaving 10 bases between them. The germline V gene has CDR1 MNHNY and CDR2 SVGAGI (reference sequence). The CDR3 sequence is 14 residues long. The DNA for the CDR3 is TGTGCCAGCAGTTACTCTGGCAGTCCCCAGCCCCAGCATTTT. Protein sequence: CASSYSGSPQPQHF.

CDR3 in amino acids: CASGRGLDYGYTF. DNA for the CDR3: TGTGCCAGCGGAAGGGGTTTAGACTATGGCTACACCTTC. The chain couples TRBV6-7 to TRBJ1-2, with TRBD1 as a possible D gene (5 bases). Being an ORF, TRBV6-7 has a function that is uncertain. This CDR3 is 13 amino acids long. V lost 8 bases, J lost 3 bases, and 13 bases lay in between.

The table lists this clone with a count of one. The chain combines TRBV4-3 with TRBJ2-2; 7 nucleotides line up with TRBD1. Losses at the gene ends were 5 bases for V and 3 bases for J; bases not matched to a gene: 9. The CDR3 extends over 16 amino acids. Germline V gene data show CDR1 as LGHNA and CDR2 as YSLEER. The CDR3 loop reads CASSYRDSLYTGELFF. CDR3 nucleotides: TGCGCCAGCAGCTACCGGGACAGCCTATACACCGGGGAGCTGTTTTTT.

V usage is TRBV5-1 and J usage is TRBJ2-5, with TRBD2 matching 11 bases. The germline CDR1 and CDR2 sequences are SGHRS and YFSETQ. The CDR3 has 15 residues. After removal of 3 bases from V and 0 bases from J, the junction contained 1 base not matched to a gene. CDR3 nucleotides: TGCGCCAGCAGCTCTAGCGGGGGGTACCAAGAGACCCAGTACTTC. It codes for CASSSSGGYQETQYF.

The V call is TRBV27, the J call TRBJ2-2; 9 bases are shared with TRBD2. J gave up 0 bases and V 3 bases, and 5 bases lay outside the gene matches. The CDR3 length is 17 residues. Looked up from germline, CDR1 is MNHEY and CDR2 is SMNVEV (reference sequence). The CDR3: CASSLRASGTNTGELFF. The CDR3 DNA sequence: TGTGCCAGCAGTTTGAGGGCTAGCGGGACGAACACCGGGGAGCTGTTTTTT.

Only one count was recorded for this clone. The V and J genes are TRBV5-1 and TRBJ2-3; 10 nucleotides match TRBD2. Losses at the gene ends were 4 bases for V and 1 base for J; bases not matched to a gene: 9. The V gene's germline CDR1 is SGHRS and CDR2 YFSETQ. The CDR3 is 17 residues long. Here the CDR3 DNA reads TGCGCCAGCAGCCCCATCGTCGGACTAGCGGGCACAGATACGCAGTATTTT. It specifies CASSPIVGLAGTDTQYF.

The V and J genes are TRBV5-1 and TRBJ1-1, with TRBD1 identical over 9 bases. J was trimmed by 5 bases and V by 5 bases; bases with no gene match: 7. The CDR3 sequence is 14 residues long. The V gene's germline CDR1 is SGHRS and CDR2 YFSETQ. CDR3 in amino acids: CASRWGQGGTEAFF. The CDR3 DNA follows: TGCGCCAGCAGGTGGGGACAGGGAGGGACTGAAGCTTTCTTT.

This chain links TRBV9 with TRBJ2-1; D gene unclear. This CDR3 comprises 11 residues. Germline loops: CDR1 SGDLS, CDR2 YYNGEE. Trimming took off 3 bases at V and 14 bases at J, with 12 bases between the two ends. The CDR3 is CASSASGPEFF. The CDR3 DNA reads as TGTGCCAGCAGCGCGTCCGGGCCGGAGTTCTTC.

This chain connects TRBV11-3 to TRBJ1-4, with 9 bases that match TRBD1. The CDR3 has 15 residues. Per the germline V gene, CDR1 is SGHNT and CDR2 is YENEEA. V trimming: 3 bases; J trimming: 6 bases; junction bases outside the gene matches: 5. CDR3 protein: CASSFGTGIDEKLFF. For the CDR3, the DNA is TGTGCCAGCAGCTTCGGGACAGGGATAGATGAAAAACTGTTTTTT.

V and J are TRBV7-9 and TRBJ2-1; TRBD2 aligns across 7 bases. The CDR3 contains 16 residues. Trimming removed 1 base from V and 9 bases from J; junction bases left unmatched: 12. Germline CDR1 is SEHNR and CDR2 is FQNEAQ (reference sequence). The CDR3 coding sequence is TGTGCCAGCAGCTTAGGAGGACTAGTAGCTAGAGGTGAGCAGTTCTTC. Amino acids: CASSLGGLVARGEQFF.

This rearrangement joins TRBV6-5 to TRBJ2-1; 8 bases are a match to TRBD2. Germline CDR1 MNHEY, CDR2 SVGAGI. V was pared by 6 bases and J by 8 bases, with 12 bases of the junction left unmatched. The CDR3 sequence is 15 residues long. The chain's CDR3 is CASSLTSVIGDEQFF. As DNA, the CDR3 is TGTGCCAGCAGCTTGACTAGCGTTATAGGGGATGAGCAGTTCTTC.

Only a few counts were recorded for this clone. V usage is TRBV5-3 and J usage is TRBJ2-3, with TRBD2 identical over 8 bases. TRBV5-3 is identified as an open reading frame with a role that is uncertain. The CDR3 consists of 15 residues. V dropped 8 bases and J dropped 4; count of bases not matched to a gene: 12. The CDR3, as DNA: TGTGCCAGGACGGGGGGGCGGACAGAGCCAGATACGCAGTATTTT. It codes for CARTGGRTEPDTQYF.

The V gene is TRBV7-9, the J gene TRBJ2-5; perhaps TRBD2 as D (6 bases). The CDR3 extends over 17 amino acids. V lost 5 bases to trimming and J lost 5 bases, with 24 bases between them. The germline CDR1 and CDR2 sequences are SEHNR and FQNEAQ (reference sequence). This CDR3 reads CASSKAGSAAQRETQYF. As DNA, the CDR3 is TGTGCCAGCAGCAAAGCGGGTAGCGCGGCCCAGCGGGAGACCCAGTACTTC. Together with reference TRBV7-9 and TRBJ2-5, the CDR3 gives the full variable domain: DTGVSQNPRHKITKRGQNVTFRCDPISEHNRLYWYRQTLGQGPEFLTYFQNEAQLEKSRLLSDRFSAERPKGSFSTLEIQRTEQGDSAMYLCASSKAGSAAQRETQYFGPGTRLLVL.

V and J are TRBV7-9 and TRBJ1-2; D is undetermined. CDR3 length equals 17 residues. Per the germline V gene, CDR1 is SEHNR and CDR2 is FQNEAQ (reference sequence). V was trimmed by 1 base and J by 0 bases, leaving 15 bases between them. The CDR3 loop is CASSLGLTIESNYGYTF. CDR3 nucleotides: TGTGCCAGCAGCTTAGGACTTACGATAGAGTCTAACTATGGCTACACCTTC.

This clone was detected only a few times. The chain employs TRBV5-6 and TRBJ2-1; 14 nucleotides match TRBD2. Trimming removed 5 bases from V and 8 bases from J; junction bases left unmatched: 6. The germline V gene encodes CDR1 SGHDT and CDR2 YYEEEE. The CDR3 length is 15 residues. The CDR3 DNA reads as TGTGCCAGCAGGAGGACTAGCGGGGGGTTTTATGAGCAGTTCTTC. It yields the protein CASRRTSGGFYEQFF.

This clone showed up just once. V usage is TRBV7-9 and J usage is TRBJ1-3; TRBD1 is a possible D gene (5 bases). Germline V lookup: CDR1 SEHNR, CDR2 FQNEAQ (reference sequence). V was clipped by 1 base and J by 1 base, with 11 bases between them. This CDR3 region has 16 residues. The CDR3 loop reads CASSLGGSNSGNTIYF. Written as DNA, the CDR3 is TGTGCCAGCAGCTTAGGGGGCAGCAATTCTGGAAACACCATATATTTT.

The sample holds a few counts of this clone. The V call is TRBV5-5, the J call TRBJ1-2, with a tentative D call TRBD1 (5 bases). The CDR3 length is 15 residues. With 0 bases removed from V and 4 bases from J, the gap between germline ends came to 13 bases. Germline V gene sequence: CDR1 SGHKS, CDR2 YYEKEE (reference sequence). The CDR3 DNA is TGTGCCAGCAGCTTGGAGGTGGGACCGAGCTATGGCTACACCTTC. This sequence encodes CASSLEVGPSYGYTF.

The chain employs TRBV25-1 and TRBJ2-5; 8 bases are a match to TRBD1. The CDR3 extends over 15 amino acids. After removal of 1 base from V and 4 bases from J, the junction contained 5 bases not matched to a gene. Germline lookup yields CDR1 MGHDK and CDR2 SYGVNS. This CDR3 reads CASSESGGWGETQYF. In nucleotides, the CDR3 is TGTGCCAGCAGTGAATCAGGGGGCTGGGGAGAGACCCAGTACTTC.

V is TRBV30 and J is TRBJ1-3; D possibly corresponds to TRBD1 (5 bases). The CDR3 covers 15 residues. Germline V gene data show CDR1 as GTSNPN and CDR2 as SVGIG (reference sequence). Between the trimmed V and J ends, which lost 0 bases and 4 bases, there was a span of 13 bases. CDR3 sequence (DNA): TGTGCCTGGAGTGTACGGGGAGGGGTCGGAAACACCATATATTTT. This encodes CAWSVRGGVGNTIYF.

This clone has just one count. The CDR3 bases are TGCGCCAGCAGCCAAGATCCGAACGGGGGCGGAAACACCATATATTTT. Protein product: CASSQDPNGGGNTIYF. V usage is TRBV4-1 and J usage is TRBJ1-3; D is perhaps TRBD1 (6 bases). This CDR3 spans 16 amino acids. With 0 bases removed from V and 4 bases from J, the gap between germline ends came to 13 bases. Germline lookup yields CDR1 MGHRA and CDR2 YSYEKL.

The CDR3 sequence: CASSLGASSGNTIYF. The CDR3 coding sequence is TGTGCCAGCAGCTTGGGGGCGAGCTCTGGAAACACCATATATTTT. The V and J genes are TRBV7-3 and TRBJ1-3, with D tentatively TRBD1 (6 bases). Germline CDR1 is SGHTA and CDR2 is FQGTGA. CDR3 size: 15 residues. Between the trimmed V and J ends, which lost 3 bases and 0 bases, there was a span of 9 bases.